These 23 T cell receptor beta chains were sequenced from one sample in a study of blood T cell repertoires in COVID-19. Profiling relied on immunoSEQ multiplex PCR, and the TCRdb table lists in-frame clones only, not all of them. The sample lists roughly 100,000 clones, roughly 87% occurring once. Sequencing was performed on peripheral blood. The receptors were gathered from a woman in her forties or fifties with COVID-19, enrolled during active disease.

The chain joins TRBV10-3 to TRBJ2-7, with D perhaps matching TRBD2 (6 bases). The V and J ends lost 6 bases and 0 bases respectively, with 12 bases between them. This CDR3 region has 14 residues. Germline V gene lookup returns CDR1 ENHRY and CDR2 SYGVKD. CDR3 nucleotides: TGTGCCATCAGACCGGGACTTGCCTCCTACGAGCAGTACTTC. Residues: CAIRPGLASYEQYF.

V gene TRBV19 combines with J gene TRBJ2-7; D remains ambiguous. The germline V gene encodes CDR1 LNHDA and CDR2 SQIVND (reference sequence). CDR3 length: 13 residues. V lost 8 bases and J 3 bases, leaving 14 bases between the germline ends. CDR3 protein: CASSRGDYYEQYF. CDR3 DNA sequence: TGTGCCAGTTCGCGCGGCGATTACTACGAGCAGTACTTC.

The chain joins TRBV5-1 to TRBJ2-1, with unresolved D. This CDR3 has 14 amino acids. Germline lookup yields CDR1 SGHRS and CDR2 YFSETQ. Trimming shortened V by 4 bases and J by 0 bases, and 8 bases separated the two germline ends. This chain's CDR3 is CASSAQTSYNEQFF. As DNA, the CDR3 is TGCGCCAGCAGCGCGCAAACCTCCTACAATGAGCAGTTCTTC.

This chain links TRBV5-4 with TRBJ1-2; 7 nucleotides line up with TRBD1. The J segment lost 3 bases and the V segment lost 5 bases, leaving 4 bases of the junction unmatched. CDR3 length: 13 amino acids. Germline values: CDR1 SGHNT, CDR2 YYREEE (reference sequence). The CDR3 coding sequence is TGTGCCAGCAGGAGACAGGGTGACTATGGCTACACCTTC. Its protein product is CASRRQGDYGYTF.

The chain couples TRBV5-1 to TRBJ1-6; D remains ambiguous. The CDR3 length is 16 residues. Germline-derived CDR1 and CDR2 are SGHRS and YFSETQ. V was clipped by 0 bases and J by 3 bases, with 10 bases between them. This CDR3 is CASSLAAGNYNSPLHF. In DNA form, the CDR3 reads TGCGCCAGCAGCTTGGCAGCAGGAAACTATAATTCACCCCTCCACTTT.

The chain has TRBV30 and TRBJ2-3; 10 nucleotides agree with TRBD2. J was trimmed by 3 bases and V by 4 bases; bases with no gene match: 7. The CDR3 covers 15 residues. Germline loops: CDR1 GTSNPN, CDR2 SVGIG (reference sequence). The CDR3 is CAWTSGGAGTDTQYF. In DNA form, the CDR3 reads TGTGCCTGGACTAGCGGGGGCGCGGGTACAGATACGCAGTATTTT. The whole variable domain, remainder taken from reference TRBV30 and TRBJ2-3, is SQTIHQWPATLVQPVGSPLSLECTVEGTSNPNLYWYRQAAGRGLQLLFYSVGIGQISSEVPQNLSASRPQDRQFILSSKKLLLSDSGFYLCAWTSGGAGTDTQYFGPGTRLTVL.

The gene calls are TRBV27 and TRBJ1-2, with TRBD1 as a possible D gene (6 bases). The CDR3 extends over 16 amino acids. Germline V gene lookup returns CDR1 MNHEY and CDR2 SMNVEV (reference sequence). V lost 4 bases, J lost 7 bases, and 22 bases lay in between. CDR3 nucleotides: TGTGCCAGCAGTTCCCCCCGAGGTTCAGGGGAGATTGGCTACACCTTC. It yields the protein CASSSPRGSGEIGYTF.

This chain joins TRBV6-5 and TRBJ2-1; D might be TRBD1 (5 bases). CDR3 length equals 16 residues. V gave up 0 bases and J gave up 9 bases, with 18 bases separating them. Germline V gene data show CDR1 as MNHEY and CDR2 as SVGAGI. The CDR3: CASSYSSPGKVGEQFF. CDR3 sequence (DNA): TGTGCCAGCAGTTACTCGAGCCCAGGGAAAGTTGGTGAGCAGTTCTTC.

The V and J genes are TRBV7-7 and TRBJ2-5; TRBD2 might be the D (5 bases). Germline CDR1 is SSHAT and CDR2 is FNYEAQ (reference sequence). Trimming stripped 5 bases from V and 5 bases from J, with 12 bases between. The CDR3 length is 13 residues. CDR3 amino acids: CASSPPTGETQYF. CDR3 bases: TGTGCCAGCAGCCCACCCACGGGGGAGACCCAGTACTTC.

The chain joins TRBV5-4 to TRBJ2-5; no clear D gene. Trimming removed 5 bases from V and 2 bases from J, with 13 bases in between. CDR3 length: 14 amino acids. Germline CDR1 and CDR2: SGHNT and YYREEE (reference sequence). CDR3 nucleotide sequence: TGTGCCAGCAGTATTTCCGGCAGGCAAGAGACCCAGTACTTC. Residues: CASSISGRQETQYF.

The chain carries TRBV29-1 and TRBJ1-2; D may be TRBD1 (5 bases). The CDR3 runs to 13 residues. V was cut by 3 bases and J by 2 bases, with 10 bases left in between. The germline V gene has CDR1 SQVTM and CDR2 ANQGSEA. DNA of the CDR3: TGCAGCGTTGATGGGTCAGGGAACTATGGCTACACCTTC. It is translated as CSVDGSGNYGYTF.

The chain is built from TRBV27 and TRBJ2-7; 11 nucleotides align to TRBD1. The CDR3 contains 15 residues. CDR1 and CDR2 (germline): MNHEY, SMNVEV (reference sequence). V lost 6 bases and J lost 4; bases outside the gene matches: 8. The CDR3 DNA follows: TGTGCCAGCAGCTCCGGGACAGGGGGTATGTACGAGCAGTACTTC. Its protein product is CASSSGTGGMYEQYF.

The table lists this clone with a few counts. V gene TRBV6-1 combines with J gene TRBJ1-2; D might be TRBD1 (6 bases). Germline CDR1 is MNHNS and CDR2 is SASEGT. This CDR3 has 14 residues. V was trimmed by 0 bases and J by 6 bases, leaving 11 bases between them. In DNA form, the CDR3 reads TGTGCCAGCAGTGAAGCGGGACAAAGGAATGGCTACACCTTC. Its protein product is CASSEAGQRNGYTF.

V and J are TRBV6-4 and TRBJ2-1; 7 bases line up with TRBD2. Germline CDR1 is MRHNA and CDR2 is SNTAGT. The CDR3 sequence is 15 residues long. With 0 bases clipped from V and 7 bases from J, the junction kept 6 bases outside the gene matches. CDR3 sequence: CASSDSSGERNEQFF. In DNA, the CDR3 is TGTGCCAGCAGTGACTCCAGCGGGGAACGGAATGAGCAGTTCTTC.

This clone came up a few times. This chain joins TRBV27 and TRBJ2-7; 7 bases are shared with TRBD1. The CDR3 is 14 residues long. In germline, CDR1 is MNHEY, CDR2 SMNVEV (reference sequence). With 4 bases clipped from V and 4 bases from J, the junction kept 7 bases outside the gene matches. CDR3 coding DNA: TGTGCCAGCAGTTCGACAGGGACGGGGTACGAGCAGTACTTC. Translated, it gives CASSSTGTGYEQYF.

The V and J genes are TRBV9 and TRBJ1-1; 9 bases match TRBD1. V lost 4 bases and J lost 4; bases outside the gene matches: 8. Germline CDR1 and CDR2: SGDLS and YYNGEE. The CDR3 length is 15 residues. CDR3 sequence reads: CASSPRTGEATEAFF. The DNA for the CDR3 is TGTGCCAGCAGCCCAAGGACAGGGGAGGCCACTGAAGCTTTCTTT.

This clone was detected once. This CDR3 is also generated by other DNA sequences in the sample. The genes are TRBV18 and TRBJ2-7; D is unresolved. Germline V gene sequence: CDR1 KGHSH, CDR2 LQKENI. Trimming cost V 3 bases and J 1 base, with 10 bases left between them. The CDR3 loop spans 14 amino acids. The CDR3 loop reads CASSPPTTSYEQYF. The CDR3 DNA follows: TGTGCCAGCTCACCCCCCACCACTTCCTACGAGCAGTACTTC.

This clone was recorded once. CDR3 coding DNA: TGTGCCAGCAGTTACGGGGACAGGGCATTCCACGAGCAGTACTTC. Protein product: CASSYGDRAFHEQYF. The rearrangement uses TRBV6-5 and TRBJ2-7, with TRBD1 matching over 9 bases. This CDR3 spans 15 amino acids. From germline, CDR1 is MNHEY and CDR2 SVGAGI. The J segment lost 5 bases and the V segment lost 2 bases, leaving 7 bases of the junction unmatched.

This clone was seen only a few times. The chain uses TRBV10-1 and TRBJ1-2, with D possibly being TRBD1 (5 bases). The CDR3 sequence is 11 residues long. The germline V gene encodes CDR1 WNHNN and CDR2 SYGVQD (reference sequence). V lost 6 bases and J 8 bases, leaving 10 bases between the germline ends. The CDR3 DNA sequence: TGCGCCAGCAGGAAGGGGTCCGGCTACACCTTC. Amino acids: CASRKGSGYTF.

Of note for this clone: Mismatch with germline at one junction end may stem from a read error. Other DNA sequences in this sample translate to the same CDR3. The CDR3 DNA follows: TGCGCCAGCAGCCAATTTCAGAGACAGGGAACTAATGAAAAACTGTTTTTT. Amino acids: CASSQFQRQGTNEKLFF. The chain employs TRBV23-1 and TRBJ1-4, with 7 bases that match TRBD1. TRBV23-1 is given ORF status, its function remaining uncertain. CDR3 length: 17 amino acids.

This chain uses TRBV2 with TRBJ1-3, with TRBD1 identical over 8 bases. Losses at the gene ends were 5 bases for V and 0 bases for J; bases not matched to a gene: 9. Germline V gene lookup returns CDR1 SNHLY and CDR2 FYNNEI. The CDR3 spans 17 residues. The CDR3 reads CASSSRSGGLSGNTIYF. In nucleotides, the CDR3 is TGTGCCAGCAGTTCACGATCAGGGGGCCTCTCTGGAAACACCATATATTTT.

The chain employs TRBV29-1 and TRBJ2-7; a weak D match, TRBD2 (5 bases). Germline CDR1 is SQVTM and CDR2 is ANQGSEA. Trimming removed 4 bases from V and 5 bases from J, with 12 bases in between. The CDR3 contains 12 residues. In DNA form, the CDR3 reads TGCAGCGTTGCCCCGGCGGGCGACGAGCAGTACTTC. As protein: CSVAPAGDEQYF.

The chain joins TRBV7-2 to TRBJ2-5; D may be TRBD2 (6 bases). Germline values: CDR1 SGHTA, CDR2 FQGNSA. The CDR3 extends over 12 amino acids. V dropped 3 bases and J dropped 5 bases, with 7 bases sitting between them. The CDR3 DNA reads TGTGCCAGCAGCTTGCGGGGCGAGACCCAGTACTTC. Translation gives CASSLRGETQYF.